What follows describes a single T cell receptor (beta chain). The target antigen is unknown. The data belong to a study of T cells in localized non-small cell lung cancer. With V trimmed by 7 bases and J by 3 bases, 5 bases remained unmatched. Looked up from germline, CDR1 is MNHNY and CDR2 is SVGAGI (reference sequence). There are 13 residues in the CDR3. The study, taken as a whole, reports: Uninvolved adjacent lung showed higher T cell clonality than tumor. Heterogeneity stays possible, as sequencing covered only one tumor region. Patients showing higher blood T cell density tended to see longer overall survival.

Assay used: immunoSEQ multiplex PCR; TCRdb lists only in-frame clones, some missing. The data hold about 70,000 clones, with approximately 88% observed a single time. This material consisted of peripheral blood, taken before any cancer treatment. This sequence originates from a female donor over 55 with stage I lung adenocarcinoma. V usage is TRBV6-6 and J usage is TRBJ1-2, with 7 nucleotides matching TRBD1. The CDR3 spells CASKQTGDYGYTF. The CDR3 bases are TGTGCCAGCAAACAAACAGGGGACTATGGCTACACCTTC.